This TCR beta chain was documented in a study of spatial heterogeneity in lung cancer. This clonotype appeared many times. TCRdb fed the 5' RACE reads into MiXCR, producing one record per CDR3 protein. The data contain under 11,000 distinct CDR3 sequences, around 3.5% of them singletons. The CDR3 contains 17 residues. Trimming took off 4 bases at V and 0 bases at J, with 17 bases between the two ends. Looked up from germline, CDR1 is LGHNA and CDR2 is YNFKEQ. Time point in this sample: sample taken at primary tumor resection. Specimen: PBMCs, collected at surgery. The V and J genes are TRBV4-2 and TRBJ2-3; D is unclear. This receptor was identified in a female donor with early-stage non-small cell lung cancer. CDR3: CASSPQPWGTSTDTQYF. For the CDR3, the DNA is TGTGCCAGCAGCCCGCAACCCTGGGGAACTAGCACAGATACGCAGTATTTT.